This T cell receptor beta chain appears in the sequencing data of a study of blood T cell repertoires in COVID-19. Study in general: The origin of the acute and convalescent COVID-19 samples was the United States, Italy and Spain. From T cells, B-cell-depleted T cells, or PBMCs came the material, which was cDNA or gDNA.

Germline CDR1 is GTSNPN and CDR2 is SVGIG (reference sequence). The length of the CDR3 is 15 residues. Between the trimmed V and J ends, which lost 6 bases and 5 bases, there was a span of 20 bases. Authors' processing steps: Amplification with reference gene primers provided the estimates of nucleated cell counts. Generated by immunoSEQ multiplex PCR, the TCRdb table keeps only in-frame clones and is missing some. Clone size and the V and J calls come from that table; the DNA yielded D and trimming. The data show more than 95,000 clones, 88% seen once. The chain has TRBV30 and TRBJ2-1; D is unclear. This clonotype originated in a human donor in a cohort sampled during active COVID-19. Sequencing was done on a sample of peripheral blood. This CDR3 is CACPMTAARNNEQFF. CDR3 nucleotides: TGTGCCTGCCCTATGACGGCGGCGAGGAACAATGAGCAGTTCTTC.